What follows describes a single T cell receptor beta chain. The record originates from a study of blood T cell repertoires in COVID-19. Study-wide background: The origin of the acute and convalescent COVID-19 samples was the United States, Italy and Spain. Nucleic acid was either cDNA or gDNA, and it came from T cells, B-cell-depleted T cells, or PBMCs.

J lost 5 bases, V lost 3 bases, and 1 base had no gene match. Germline CDR1 is KGHSH and CDR2 is LQKENI. The CDR3 has 13 residues. The authors' processing: For nucleated cells, counts were estimated from reference gene primer amplification. TCRdb's table, derived via immunoSEQ multiplex PCR, lists solely in-frame clones and lacks some. D and trimming were read from the DNA, whereas the V and J calls and clone size are those reported in that table. The table has 90,000 to 120,000 clones, around 83% seen once. The sequencing input was peripheral blood. The TCR originated in a man between 65 and 80 years old with acute or convalescent COVID-19. The chain uses TRBV18 and TRBJ1-5; 7 nucleotides agree with TRBD1. The chain's CDR3 is CASSPQGDQPQHF. CDR3 DNA: TGTGCCAGCTCACCCCAGGGGGATCAGCCCCAGCATTTT.